Listed below are T cell receptor beta chains from one sample, sequenced in a study of T cells in Graves' hyperthyroidism and ophthalmopathy. Via MiXCR, TCRdb re-called the multiplex PCR reads, giving one row per CDR3 protein. The sample gives 500,000 to 550,000 distinct CDR3 sequences, around 21% of which show up once; less than 30% is in the top ten. Sequenced material: blood. All receptors come from a man aged 18 to 29 with Graves' hyperthyroidism. CDR3s include the opening cysteine and the closing phenylalanine or tryptophan. The D gene is left open where the match is weak. Clone size appears in some rows only: once, few, many, or a class for an expanded clone.

J: TRBJ2-2; V: TRBV27; D: -; size: -; CDR3: CASSFFRANTRELFF; DNA: TGTGCCAGCAGTTTTTTCAGGGCGAACACCCGGGAGCTGTTTTTT
J: TRBJ2-7; V: TRBV2; D: -; size: many; CDR3: CASSRQPLEQYF; DNA: TGTGCCAGCAGTCGACAGCCCCTCGAGCAGTACTTC
J: TRBJ2-7; V: TRBV2; D: TRBD1; size: -; CDR3: CAISGQASYEQYF; DNA: TGTGCCATCTCGGGACAGGCCTCCTACGAGCAGTACTTC
J: TRBJ1-3; V: TRBV11-1; D: -; size: -; CDR3: CASSPTGFARGLGNTIYF; DNA: TGTGCCAGCAGCCCTACAGGATTCGCCAGGGGACTGGGAAACACCATATATTTT
J: TRBJ1-5; V: TRBV12-3/TRBV12-4; D: -; size: -; CDR3: CASREQGLSNQPQHF; DNA: TGTGCCAGCAGAGAACAGGGTCTCTCCAATCAGCCCCAGCATTTT
J: TRBJ2-5; V: TRBV30; D: -; size: few; CDR3: CAWGAGQETQYF; DNA: TGTGCCTGGGGGGCGGGGCAAGAGACCCAGTACTTC
J: TRBJ1-2; V: TRBV6-1; D: -; size: -; CDR3: CASRGRSLGGYTF; DNA: TGTGCCAGCAGGGGACGGAGCCTGGGGGGCTACACCTTC
J: TRBJ1-2; V: TRBV20-1; D: -; size: -; CDR3: CSARVGRTSTF; DNA: TGCAGTGCTAGAGTAGGACGGACTTCCACCTTC
J: TRBJ1-5; V: TRBV6-2/TRBV6-3; D: TRBD1; size: -; CDR3: CASSMDRSNQPQHF; DNA: TGTGCCAGCAGTATGGACAGGAGCAATCAGCCCCAGCATTTT
J: TRBJ1-5; V: TRBV20-1; D: -; size: -; CDR3: CSAEAPREDPTEAPQHF; DNA: TGCAGTGCAGAAGCGCCGAGGGAGGACCCAACCGAGGCGCCCCAGCATTTT
J: TRBJ1-3; V: TRBV11-2; D: -; size: few; CDR3: CASRTGLTHGNTIYF; DNA: TGTGCCAGCAGGACAGGTCTTACTCATGGAAACACCATATATTTT
J: TRBJ1-1; V: TRBV6-2/TRBV6-3; D: TRBD1; size: -; CDR3: CASSPGWDRKMGSEAFF; DNA: TGTGCCAGCAGTCCCGGGTGGGACAGGAAAATGGGTTCTGAAGCTTTCTTT
J: TRBJ2-5; V: TRBV7-9; D: -; size: -; CDR3: CASSLGGDQYF; DNA: TGTGCCAGCAGCTTGGGTGGTGACCAGTACTTC
J: TRBJ2-2; V: TRBV6-5; D: -; size: -; CDR3: CASSYSPGSGELFF; DNA: TGTGCCAGCAGTTACAGTCCGGGGTCCGGGGAGCTGTTTTTT
J: TRBJ2-7; V: TRBV10-3; D: -; size: many; CDR3: CAIKPVGDEQYF; DNA: TGTGCCATCAAACCAGTGGGTGACGAGCAGTACTTC
J: TRBJ1-5; V: TRBV27; D: -; size: many; CDR3: CASSFGGGAQPQHF; DNA: TGTGCCAGCAGTTTCGGAGGAGGTGCTCAGCCCCAGCATTTT
J: TRBJ1-1; V: TRBV5-1; D: -; size: few; CDR3: CASSLATGNTEASF; DNA: TGCGCCAGCAGCTTGGCAACAGGGAACACTGAAGCTTCCTTT
J: TRBJ1-2; V: TRBV15; D: -; size: few; CDR3: CATSRDGGTKVFYGYTF; DNA: TGTGCCACCAGCAGAGATGGAGGGACAAAGGTTTTCTATGGCTACACCTTC
J: TRBJ2-5; V: TRBV20-1; D: -; size: -; CDR3: CSARPEETQYF; DNA: TGCAGTGCCAGACCAGAAGAGACCCAGTACTTC
J: TRBJ2-7; V: TRBV5-6; D: -; size: many; CDR3: CASSWGTQYEQYF; DNA: TGTGCCAGCAGCTGGGGGACCCAATACGAGCAGTACTTC
J: TRBJ2-7; V: TRBV30; D: -; size: many; CDR3: CAWIRPQGSSYEQYF; DNA: TGTGCCTGGATCCGCCCCCAGGGGAGCTCCTACGAGCAGTACTTC
J: TRBJ2-7; V: TRBV6-5; D: TRBD2; size: many; CDR3: CASSPGRDGSYEQYF; DNA: TGTGCCAGCTCGCCGGGGAGGGACGGATCCTACGAGCAGTACTTC
J: TRBJ2-5; V: TRBV5-4; D: TRBD1; size: many; CDR3: CASSAQGAEETQYF; DNA: TGTGCCAGCAGCGCGCAGGGGGCTGAAGAGACCCAGTACTTC
J: TRBJ1-3; V: TRBV20-1; D: -; size: many; CDR3: CSASGASSGNTIYF; DNA: TGCAGTGCTAGTGGGGCGAGCTCTGGAAACACCATATATTTT
J: TRBJ2-7; V: TRBV12-3/TRBV12-4; D: -; size: -; CDR3: CASSEIGNEQYF; DNA: TGTGCCAGCAGTGAAATCGGAAACGAGCAGTACTTC
J: TRBJ1-1; V: TRBV12-3/TRBV12-4; D: -; size: many; CDR3: CASEIGGQMNTEAFF; DNA: TGTGCCAGCGAGATAGGCGGACAGATGAACACTGAAGCTTTCTTT
J: TRBJ1-5; V: TRBV7-9; D: -; size: few; CDR3: CASSSALVGAQHF; DNA: TGTGCCAGCAGTTCAGCGCTTGTTGGGGCCCAGCATTTT
J: TRBJ1-1; V: TRBV5-1; D: -; size: many; CDR3: CASRQGGSESTEAFF; DNA: TGCGCCAGCAGACAAGGTGGGTCGGAGAGCACTGAAGCTTTCTTT
J: TRBJ1-1; V: TRBV12-3/TRBV12-4; D: TRBD1; size: many; CDR3: CASSLNTGQMNTEAFF; DNA: TGTGCCAGCAGTTTGAATACGGGACAGATGAACACTGAAGCTTTCTTT
J: TRBJ2-5; V: TRBV13; D: TRBD2; size: few; CDR3: CASSLLGTSETQYF; DNA: TGTGCCAGCAGCTTACTCGGGACTAGTGAGACCCAGTACTTC
J: TRBJ1-5; V: TRBV30; D: -; size: many; CDR3: CAWSVFEGTTSNQPQHF; DNA: TGTGCCTGGAGTGTATTCGAGGGGACAACTAGCAATCAGCCCCAGCATTTT
J: TRBJ2-7; V: TRBV12-3/TRBV12-4; D: -; size: many; CDR3: CASSLEVGASHEQYF; DNA: TGTGCCAGCAGTTTAGAGGTGGGGGCATCACACGAGCAGTACTTC
J: TRBJ2-5; V: TRBV6-5; D: -; size: many; CDR3: CASRLQGPETQYF; DNA: TGTGCCAGCAGACTTCAAGGACCGGAGACCCAGTACTTC